Each of the 17 T cell receptor beta chains below was sequenced from the same sample in a study of cytomegalovirus exposure and HLA in healthy donors. Amplification used 60 Vbeta primers and 13 Jbeta primers. Produced via immunoSEQ multiplex PCR; TCRdb's table is partial and in-frame only. The sample shows more than 95,000 clones, roughly 9% of them seen only once. Sequenced material: PBMCs. Source of these receptors: a man aged 25 to 40 in good health and CMV-seronegative.

V gene TRBV13 combines with J gene TRBJ2-3, with D perhaps matching TRBD1 (5 bases). There are 15 residues in the CDR3. V lost 0 bases to trimming and J lost 1 base, with 8 bases between them. Germline V gene data show CDR1 as PRHDT and CDR2 as FYEKMQ (reference sequence). CDR3 sequence: CASSLGDRRTDTQYF. The DNA of the CDR3 is TGTGCCAGCAGCTTAGGCGACAGACGCACAGATACGCAGTATTTT. The variable domain in full, completed from reference TRBV13 and TRBJ2-3, reads AAGVIQSPRHLIKEKRETATLKCYPIPRHDTVYWYQQGPGQDPQFLISFYEKMQSDKGSIPDRFSAQQFSDYHSELNMSSLELGDSALYFCASSLGDRRTDTQYFGPGTRLTVL.

This clone was observed a handful of times. V and J are TRBV28 and TRBJ2-3; D may be TRBD2 (7 bases). Germline CDR1 is MDHEN and CDR2 is SYDVKM. Trimming removed 1 base at V and 4 bases at J, with 12 bases between. The CDR3 covers 15 residues. The CDR3 region has the DNA TGTGCCAGCAGTTTATCGGGGGGCCGGGCAGATACGCAGTATTTT. Translation gives CASSLSGGRADTQYF.

This rearrangement joins TRBV9 to TRBJ2-1; 8 nucleotides match TRBD1. Germline loops: CDR1 SGDLS, CDR2 YYNGEE. V was pared by 3 bases and J by 0 bases, with 2 bases of the junction left unmatched. The CDR3 extends over 15 amino acids. Written as DNA, the CDR3 is TGTGCCAGCAGCGGGGACAGGAGCTCCTACAATGAGCAGTTCTTC. It is translated as CASSGDRSSYNEQFF. Drawing the rest from reference TRBV9 and TRBJ2-1, the complete variable domain is DSGVTQTPKHLITATGQRVTLRCSPRSGDLSVYWYQQSLDQGLQFLIQYYNGEERAKGNILERFSAQQFPDLHSELNLSSLELGDSALYFCASSGDRSSYNEQFFGPGTRLTVL.

The chain recombines TRBV7-8 with TRBJ2-7; 11 nucleotides align to TRBD2. The CDR3 runs 17 residues. Per the germline V gene, CDR1 is SGHVS and CDR2 is FQNEAQ. Unmatched junction bases numbered 6, after V lost 2 bases and J lost 0 bases. CDR3 sequence: CASSLRRSGGDSYEQYF. The CDR3 DNA reads as TGTGCCAGCAGCTTAAGGCGTAGCGGGGGGGACTCCTACGAGCAGTACTTC.

The chain carries TRBV7-9 and TRBJ2-7; TRBD1 is a possible D gene (6 bases). Trimming removed 2 bases from V and 7 bases from J, with 12 bases in between. CDR3 length: 13 residues. Germline V gives CDR1 SEHNR, CDR2 FQNEAQ (reference sequence). The CDR3, as DNA: TGTGCCAGCAGCTTACAGGGGTCGGGTGAGCAGTACTTC. Residues: CASSLQGSGEQYF.

This chain connects TRBV19 to TRBJ2-7; 7 bases are shared with TRBD1. CDR1 LNHDA and CDR2 SQIVND come from the germline V gene (reference sequence). V dropped 1 base and J dropped 2; count of bases not matched to a gene: 2. The CDR3 contains 14 residues. CDR3 sequence (DNA): TGTGCCAGTAGTATAGGGCAGGGGGCCTACGAGCAGTACTTC. Its translation: CASSIGQGAYEQYF.

This chain connects TRBV12-5 to TRBJ2-7; D is possibly TRBD2 (5 bases). V was shortened by 2 bases and J by 3 bases, with 8 bases between the two germline ends. CDR3 length: 13 amino acids. Germline V gene data show CDR1 as LGHNT and CDR2 as FRNRAP. The CDR3 reads CASGLSGSYEQYF. The CDR3 DNA reads TGTGCTAGTGGTTTGTCGGGAAGCTACGAGCAGTACTTC.

This clone has only a few counts. The chain recombines TRBV6-6 with TRBJ2-7, with D possibly being TRBD1 (6 bases). The germline V gene has CDR1 MNHNY and CDR2 SVGAGI (reference sequence). The CDR3 loop spans 14 amino acids. V lost 4 bases to trimming and J lost 0 bases, with 10 bases between them. The CDR3 is CASSSDRSSYEQYF. Written as DNA, the CDR3 is TGTGCCAGCAGTTCGGACAGAAGCTCCTACGAGCAGTACTTC.

This clone was counted a few times. The chain carries TRBV11-3 and TRBJ2-5, with D perhaps TRBD1 (5 bases). Germline loops: CDR1 SGHNT, CDR2 YENEEA. The CDR3 is 15 residues long. V gave up 3 bases and J gave up 1 base, with 12 bases separating them. The CDR3 loop is CASSFQGGLQETQYF. DNA of the CDR3: TGTGCCAGCAGCTTTCAGGGTGGCCTCCAAGAGACCCAGTACTTC.

Points on this clone: One junction end does not reproduce the germline sequence, and a read error may be involved. The genes are TRBV7-2 and TRBJ1-6; D might be TRBD1 (5 bases). This CDR3 contains 13 residues. In germline, CDR1 is SGHTA, CDR2 FQGNSA. The CDR3 here is CASSLNSPTSRAF. In DNA form, the CDR3 reads TGTGCCAGCAGCTTAAATTCGCCCACCAGCAGGGCATTT.

This clone was detected a few times. The V gene is TRBV12-5, the J gene TRBJ2-5; D perhaps matches TRBD2 (5 bases). Trimming removed 6 bases from V and 4 bases from J, with 15 bases in between. This CDR3 is 14 amino acids long. CDR1 is LGHNT, CDR2 FRNRAP, per germline. The DNA of the CDR3 is TGTGCTAGTGGCAGCGGTCAGCTCCGAGAGACCCAGTACTTC. Protein: CASGSGQLRETQYF.

The chain links TRBV19 to TRBJ1-5; TRBD1 matches at 7 bases. Per germline, CDR1 LNHDA and CDR2 SQIVND (reference sequence). Germline trimming cut 5 bases from V and 5 bases from J; bases unmatched to any gene: 9. The CDR3 extends over 15 amino acids. Here the CDR3 DNA reads TGTGCCAGTAGTCCCGGGACAGCATTTCATCAGCCCCAGCATTTT. It codes for CASSPGTAFHQPQHF.

In this sample, this clone turned up a few times. The rearrangement uses TRBV10-2 and TRBJ1-5; 7 bases line up with TRBD1. After removal of 5 bases from V and 0 bases from J, the junction contained 10 bases not matched to a gene. CDR3 length equals 17 residues. CDR1 WSHSY and CDR2 SAAADI come from the germline V gene. The CDR3 loop is CASSPQGDSHSNQPQHF. The CDR3 nucleotides are TGCGCCAGCAGTCCCCAGGGGGACAGCCATAGCAATCAGCCCCAGCATTTT.

This clone was observed a few times. The rearrangement joins TRBV9 to TRBJ2-2; unclear D gene. The CDR3 extends over 14 amino acids. Germline lookup yields CDR1 SGDLS and CDR2 YYNGEE. V lost 3 bases and J lost 6, with 12 bases in between. CDR3 amino acids: CASSARPIPGELFF. As DNA, the CDR3 is TGTGCCAGCAGCGCCAGGCCTATCCCCGGGGAGCTGTTTTTT.

The chain joins TRBV18 to TRBJ2-1; TRBD2 agrees at 11 bases. CDR3 size: 16 residues. CDR1 and CDR2 (germline): KGHSH, LQKENI. V was clipped by 2 bases and J by 12 bases; unmatched bases: 12. CDR3 residues: CASSPSNGLAGQGQFF. The CDR3 DNA follows: TGTGCCAGCTCACCATCTAACGGACTAGCGGGTCAGGGGCAGTTCTTC.

This rearrangement joins TRBV7-6 to TRBJ1-5; D is uncertain. CDR3 length: 15 amino acids. The germline gives CDR1 SGHVS, CDR2 FNYEAQ. Trimming shortened V by 2 bases and J by 0 bases, and 8 bases separated the two germline ends. CDR3 amino acids: CASSLSSYSNQPQHF. CDR3 sequence (DNA): TGTGCCAGCAGCTTATCGTCGTATAGCAATCAGCCCCAGCATTTT.

J is TRBJ1-4 and V is TRBV27; D is uncertain. The V and J ends lost 2 bases and 6 bases respectively, with 13 bases between them. This CDR3 has 15 residues. CDR1 MNHEY and CDR2 SMNVEV come from the germline V gene (reference sequence). The DNA for the CDR3 is TGTGCCAGCAGTTTACGTACGTTCGGAGATGAAAAACTGTTTTTT. This translates into CASSLRTFGDEKLFF.